This TCR beta chain was profiled in a study of T cells expressing NK-cell markers. Overall study results and limits: The CD3+CD56-NKG2C+ fraction of a handful of donors was also led by these clonotypes.

cDNA encoding TCR beta was synthesized via 5'RACE template switching incorporating UMIs. No DNA is given; TCRdb re-called the 5' RACE reads and lists each CDR3 protein once. This listing includes 400,000 to 550,000 distinct CDR3 sequences. Germline assignment: CDR1 DFQATT and CDR2 SNEGSKA (reference sequence). This CDR3 is built from 15 residues. Concerning this clonotype itself: Its target is unknown.

The chain couples TRBV20-1 to TRBJ1-5; TCRdb reports TRBD1, a call that lacks DNA to check it against. The TCR comes from a woman between 18 and 70 years old in good health. The sample was blood T cells: a sorted CD56 or NKG2C T cell subset, CD4+ or CD8+ T cells, or bulk PBMC T cells (not recorded which). This CDR3 is CSARGGTGANQPQHF.